This TCR beta chain stems from a study of blood T cell repertoires in COVID-19 (dated by TCRdb to the early 2020s). Context from the whole study: Samples from collaborators originated in the United States, Italy and Spain and spanned both the acute and convalescent phases of COVID-19. The prospective study material was composed of cDNA or gDNA derived from T cells, B-cell-depleted T cells, or PBMCs. Deeply sampled blood TCRbeta repertoires from subjects exposed to, actively infected with, or recovered from COVID-19 were included in the dataset. A freely available public database, intended as a resource for researchers studying the immune response to SARS-CoV-2, is where the repertoires were released. Samples came from the ongoing ImmuneRACE study (first 160 participants) plus 1,254 subjects from 6 global collaborators. Sample metadata almost always included a de-identified subject ID, COVID-19 status, age in years and sex. Where available, HLA class I and class II types were taken from metadata supplied by the sample provider and were not determined by assay-based typing. What the study reported, not specific to this receptor: Clinical and demographic metadata were provided uncurated, with the amount varying by source and participant.

The germline V end is reduced by 3 bases and the J end by 5 bases; junction bases left unmatched: 7. The germline V gene encodes CDR1 DFQATT and CDR2 SNEGSKA (reference sequence). The CDR3 measures 14 amino acids from cysteine to phenylalanine. Just the 42-base CDR3 DNA is kept, in frame starting at base 1. A word on this clone: No antigen is known for it. Within one base of it there is no much larger clone, and no base qualities were kept.

TCRbeta CDR3 regions were amplified from genomic DNA using the immunoSEQ Assay, a bias-controlled multiplex PCR. As for the authors' bioinformatics: The number of nucleated cells in each sample was estimated from the amplification of reference gene primers within the assay. Sequence reads were collapsed and filtered to measure the absolute abundance of every unique TCRbeta CDR3 rearrangement. Productive Simpson clonality was computed per sample as the square root of Simpson's diversity index over productive rearrangements. The clones in this table, taken by TCRdb from immuneACCESS, are in-frame only. Not every clone is retained; where verified, under half of the shortfall comes from an unresolved V gene, and the cause of the rest is unknown. V and J calls and clone size come straight from that table; D and trimming were deduced from the DNA. This sample has over 35,000 clones in its table, and 75% to 90% of those were observed once. The ten top clones hold around a third of the sample.

One collaborating source in Seattle enrolled patients while the patients were actively infected and followed the patients over time throughout the course of disease. Collaborating institutions collected whole blood in K2EDTA tubes following their own protocols. For TCRbeta analysis, collaborators shipped samples as frozen whole blood, isolated PBMCs, or DNA extracted from either of those sample types. The chain uses TRBV20-1 and TRBJ2-5; TRBD1 aligns with 9 central bases. This TCR derives from a woman of 80 years or more with COVID-19, enrolled during active disease. The sequenced material came from peripheral blood. The CDR3 corresponds to CSASRQGVIETQYF. The DNA sequence is given as TGCAGTGCTAGTCGACAGGGGGTAATCGAGACCCAGTACTTC.